This is a list of T cell receptor beta chains from one sample in a study of neurological immune-mediated disorders. One entry per CDR3 protein results from TCRdb running MiXCR on the 5' RACE reads. In the table there are roughly 80,000 distinct CDR3 sequences, over 15% of which are singletons. The specimen sequenced was PBMCs. The receptors shown here come from a woman in her 40s in good health. Both conserved end residues are part of each CDR3. Each record gives: clone size, D gene, J gene, V gene, CDR3 protein, CDR3 DNA. The D gene is left open where the match is weak. Clone size is given for some rows only: seen once, a few or many times, or a class if the clone is expanded.

.,TRBD2,TRBJ2-3,TRBV7-3,CVSSSLAGGTDTQYF,TGTGTCAGCAGCTCACTAGCGGGGGGCACAGATACGCAGTATTTT
few,.,TRBJ2-3,TRBV6-2/TRBV6-3,CASSYPTRRSTDTQYF,TGTGCCAGCAGTTACCCTACCAGGAGGAGCACAGATACGCAGTATTTT
many,TRBD1,TRBJ1-2,TRBV6-5,CASSYSAGGGYGYTF,TGTGCCAGCAGTTACTCCGCAGGGGGCGGCTATGGCTACACCTTC
many,TRBD2,TRBJ2-1,TRBV4-3,CASSQYGGTSGGAPNEQFF,TGCGCCAGCAGCCAATATGGGGGGACTAGCGGGGGGGCCCCCAATGAGCAGTTCTTC
many,.,TRBJ2-1,TRBV7-8,CASSSTRDRLVNEQFF,TGTGCCAGCAGCTCGACGAGGGACCGACTAGTCAATGAGCAGTTCTTC
.,.,TRBJ1-1,TRBV19,CASSISMNTEAFF,TGTGCCAGTAGTATTTCAATGAACACTGAAGCTTTCTTT
many,.,TRBJ1-1,TRBV29-1,CSVQVDRESKAFF,TGCAGCGTGCAGGTGGACAGAGAATCGAAAGCTTTCTTT
.,TRBD2,TRBJ2-3,TRBV2,CASSEEAGRNTQYF,TGTGCCAGCAGTGAGGAAGCGGGGCGAAATACGCAGTATTTT
many,.,TRBJ2-7,TRBV9,CASSVAYDSSYEQYF,TGTGCCAGCAGCGTAGCCTATGACAGCTCCTACGAGCAGTACTTC
few,.,TRBJ2-4,TRBV7-3,CASSLVPLRSGGIQYF,TGTGCCAGCAGCTTAGTCCCCCTCAGGTCGGGCGGCATTCAGTACTTC
many,TRBD1,TRBJ2-3,TRBV6-2/TRBV6-3,CASSNDRDADTQYF,TGTGCCAGCAGCAACGACAGGGATGCAGATACGCAGTATTTT
many,.,TRBJ1-1,TRBV5-1,CASSRGPNTEAFF,TGCGCCAGCAGCCGAGGGCCCAACACTGAAGCTTTCTTT
many,.,TRBJ2-2,TRBV2,CASRRIGDNTGELFF,TGTGCCAGCAGAAGAATCGGGGATAACACCGGGGAGCTGTTTTTT
.,TRBD1,TRBJ2-1,TRBV12-3/TRBV12-4,CASSSNRQGNEQFF,TGTGCCAGCAGTAGCAACAGACAGGGCAATGAGCAGTTCTTC
many,.,TRBJ2-5,TRBV3-1,CASSQVRRQAQETQYF,TGTGCCAGCAGCCAAGTAAGGCGGCAGGCGCAAGAGACCCAGTACTTC
many,.,TRBJ2-5,TRBV7-3,CASSPSSQETQYF,TGTGCCAGCAGCCCCAGCAGCCAAGAGACCCAGTACTTC
many,.,TRBJ2-7,TRBV4-3,CASSLTRGYDEQYF,TGCGCCAGCAGCCTGACCAGGGGATATGACGAGCAGTACTTC
many,.,TRBJ2-1,TRBV21-1,CASSKGTGGPNEQFF,TGTGCCAGCAGCAAAGGGACAGGGGGGCCCAATGAGCAGTTCTTC
many,TRBD1,TRBJ2-1,TRBV24-1,CATSDRGTDGRNEQFF,TGTGCCACCAGTGACCGTGGGACAGATGGGCGCAATGAGCAGTTCTTC
few,TRBD2,TRBJ2-2,TRBV6-1,CASSLLAGGTTNTGELFF,TGTGCCAGCAGCCTACTAGCGGGGGGGACTACGAACACCGGGGAGCTGTTTTTT
many,.,TRBJ2-3,TRBV20-1,CSARAPADTQYF,TGCAGTGCTAGAGCCCCGGCGGATACGCAGTATTTT
many,.,TRBJ2-3,TRBV20-1,CSASDGTTSTDTQYF,TGCAGTGCTAGTGACGGGACAACTAGCACAGATACGCAGTATTTT
.,.,TRBJ1-2,TRBV14,CASSLLGYGYTF,TGTGCCAGCAGCCTTCTGGGCTATGGCTACACCTTC
many,TRBD1,TRBJ1-5,TRBV7-9,CASSLGDSNSNQPQHF,TGTGCCAGCAGCTTGGGGGACAGTAATAGCAATCAGCCCCAGCATTTT
many,.,TRBJ2-3,TRBV29-1,CSVDEAGTDTQYF,TGCAGCGTTGATGAGGCGGGCACAGATACGCAGTATTTT
few,TRBD1,TRBJ1-4,TRBV5-1,CASSFGTGTGRGANEKLFF,TGCGCCAGCAGCTTCGGGACCGGGACAGGCCGGGGAGCTAATGAAAAACTGTTTTTT
many,.,TRBJ1-2,TRBV6-2/TRBV6-3,CASRDGGLYGYTF,TGTGCCAGCCGTGATGGGGGGCTCTATGGCTACACCTTC
many,TRBD1,TRBJ2-1,TRBV6-2/TRBV6-3,CASSSRTGVYNEQFF,TGTGCCAGCAGTTCCCGGACAGGGGTTTACAATGAGCAGTTCTTC
many,TRBD1,TRBJ2-7,TRBV7-2,CASSWIPGQNYEQYF,TGTGCCAGCAGCTGGATTCCGGGACAGAATTACGAGCAGTACTTC
many,.,TRBJ2-3,TRBV6-2/TRBV6-3,CASSHPVSADTQYF,TGTGCCAGCAGTCACCCGGTGAGCGCGGATACGCAGTATTTT
many,.,TRBJ1-2,TRBV14,CASSHQGLRGGYTF,TGTGCCAGCAGTCACCAGGGGTTGCGGGGCGGCTACACCTTC
.,.,TRBJ2-1,TRBV12-3/TRBV12-4,CASSPDRLRNEQFF,TGTGCCAGCAGTCCGGACAGACTACGGAATGAGCAGTTCTTC
many,.,TRBJ2-1,TRBV5-1,CASSFPSSRLGGNEQFF,TGCGCCAGCAGCTTCCCCTCCTCCCGGCTGGGGGGTAATGAGCAGTTCTTC
many,.,TRBJ1-1,TRBV5-6,CASKQPEAFF,TGTGCCAGCAAGCAGCCCGAAGCTTTCTTT
many,.,TRBJ1-4,TRBV7-2,CASSLLVGTNEKLFF,TGTGCCAGCAGCTTATTGGTGGGAACTAATGAAAAACTGTTTTTT
many,.,TRBJ2-3,TRBV10-2,CASRARAATDTQYF,TGCGCCAGCCGGGCCCGCGCGGCCACAGATACGCAGTATTTT
many,.,TRBJ2-4,TRBV11-1,CASSWTPAANIQYF,TGTGCCAGCAGCTGGACCCCGGCGGCTAACATTCAGTACTTC
many,TRBD1,TRBJ1-2,TRBV3-1,CASSSLTGDNGYTF,TGTGCCAGCAGCTCACTCACAGGGGATAATGGCTACACCTTC
many,.,TRBJ2-7,TRBV7-2,CASSLRVDSYEQYF,TGTGCCAGCAGCTTAAGGGTGGATTCCTACGAGCAGTACTTC
.,TRBD1,TRBJ2-5,TRBV10-3,CAISAGNRGHETQYF,TGTGCCATCTCCGCCGGGAACAGGGGCCATGAGACCCAGTACTTC
many,.,TRBJ2-1,TRBV27,CASSFSRSNEQFF,TGTGCCAGCAGTTTTAGTCGCTCTAATGAGCAGTTCTTC
.,.,TRBJ2-1,TRBV15,CATSRDLSVGGNEQFF,TGTGCCACCAGCAGAGATCTCAGCGTTGGAGGGAATGAGCAGTTCTTC
many,TRBD1,TRBJ2-7,TRBV5-1,CASSSPRTGGQHEQYF,TGCGCCAGCAGCTCACCCCGGACAGGGGGCCAACACGAGCAGTACTTC
many,.,TRBJ1-1,TRBV10-3,CAISERGDTEAFF,TGTGCCATCAGTGAACGGGGGGACACTGAAGCTTTCTTT
many,.,TRBJ2-3,TRBV25-1,CARISGQQKAPGTDTQYF,TGTGCCAGGATCTCAGGACAGCAAAAGGCGCCGGGGACAGATACGCAGTATTTT
once,TRBD1,TRBJ2-1,TRBV5-1,CASSRGQGGNEQFF,TGCGCCAGCAGCAGGGGACAGGGGGGCAATGAGCAGTTCTTC
many,.,TRBJ2-2,TRBV3-1,CATRGGPDTGELFF,TGTGCCACCCGAGGGGGTCCGGACACCGGGGAGCTGTTTTTT
many,TRBD1,TRBJ2-5,TRBV15,CATSRNQGAETQYF,TGTGCCACCAGCAGAAACCAGGGGGCTGAGACCCAGTACTTC
once,TRBD1,TRBJ1-5,TRBV15,CATSTVPDRGPQHF,TGTGCCACCAGCACCGTTCCCGACAGGGGTCCCCAGCATTTT
many,TRBD2,TRBJ2-7,TRBV5-1,CASSPSGGPYEQYF,TGCGCCAGCAGCCCCAGCGGGGGACCCTACGAGCAGTACTTC
many,.,TRBJ1-5,TRBV6-2/TRBV6-3,CASRGQISNQPQHF,TGTGCCAGCAGAGGACAGATTAGCAATCAGCCCCAGCATTTT
many,.,TRBJ2-5,TRBV11-2,CASSSETVLQETQYF,TGTGCCAGCAGCTCGGAGACTGTGCTACAAGAGACCCAGTACTTC
many,TRBD2,TRBJ2-2,TRBV7-2,CASRAGLADTGELFF,TGTGCCAGCAGGGCGGGACTAGCGGACACCGGGGAGCTGTTTTTT
.,.,TRBJ2-5,TRBV7-2,CARTQGTHPPKTQYF,TGTGCCAGGACGCAGGGGACTCACCCACCAAAGACCCAGTACTTC
many,.,TRBJ2-2,TRBV19,CARTTGEVTGELFF,TGTGCCAGAACCACCGGGGAGGTCACCGGGGAGCTGTTTTTT
few,TRBD2,TRBJ2-1,TRBV30,CAWRGDTGGPGEQFF,TGTGCCTGGAGGGGAGACACGGGGGGGCCGGGTGAGCAGTTCTTC
.,TRBD2,TRBJ2-7,TRBV18,CASSLLADEQYF,TGTGCCAGCTCTCTTCTAGCGGACGAGCAGTACTTC
many,.,TRBJ2-3,TRBV20-1,CSARDSLRGGYF,TGCAGTGCTAGAGACTCATTACGGGGCGGGTATTTT
.,.,TRBJ2-2,TRBV28,CASSLRLPTGELFF,TGTGCCAGCAGTTTACGGCTTCCCACCGGGGAGCTGTTTTTT
many,TRBD1,TRBJ2-1,TRBV5-1,CASSLTGQDYNEQFF,TGCGCCAGCAGCTTAACGGGACAGGACTACAATGAGCAGTTCTTC